These T cell receptor beta chains were read from a single sample in a study of shared T cell receptors in the human thymus. Method: immunoSEQ multiplex PCR; TCRdb's copy keeps in-frame clones and lacks some. The repertoire includes some 640,000 clones, around 87% of them detected once, and 0.0094% sits in the top ten. This same sample was also part of a study on human thymus T cells.

Sequencing was carried out using thymocytes. Every receptor here comes from a boy under two years old with a congenital heart defect. The CDR3 runs from the conserved cysteine through the conserved F or W. A D gene is named only where the DNA matches it firmly. Size is omitted from some rows. Given values are once, few, many or a class for expanded clones.

D: NA; J: TRBJ1-4; V: TRBV7-8; size: NA; DNA: TGTGCCAGCAGCTTAGAACAGGAGGGGAAACTGTTTTTT; CDR3: CASSLEQEGKLFF
D: TRBD1; J: TRBJ2-5; V: TRBV5-1; size: NA; DNA: TGCGCCAGCAGCGGGCTAGGGGGCCGCAGTCAGGAGACCCAGTACTTC; CDR3: CASSGLGGRSQETQYF
D: TRBD1; J: TRBJ1-2; V: TRBV4-3; size: NA; DNA: TGCGCCAGCAGCCTCTCGGACAGGGCTAACTATGGCTACACCTTC; CDR3: CASSLSDRANYGYTF
D: TRBD1; J: TRBJ2-7; V: TRBV19; size: once; DNA: TGTGCCAGTAGTCTCTGGGGGATAGACCGGGACAGGGCGGACGAGCAGTACTTC; CDR3: CASSLWGIDRDRADEQYF
D: NA; J: TRBJ2-3; V: TRBV19; size: few; DNA: TGTGCCAGTAGCCCACAGAGCACAGATACGCAGTATTTT; CDR3: CASSPQSTDTQYF
D: NA; J: TRBJ2-7; V: TRBV28; size: NA; DNA: TGTGCCAGCACCCGTCTGGTAGCATCCTACGAGCAGTACTTC; CDR3: CASTRLVASYEQYF
D: TRBD1; J: TRBJ2-5; V: TRBV7-9; size: NA; DNA: TGTGCCAGCAGCTTAGCGCTCCCATATAAAAGACAGGGGGAGACCCAGTACTTC; CDR3: CASSLALPYKRQGETQYF
D: TRBD2; J: TRBJ2-1; V: TRBV28; size: NA; DNA: TGTGCCAGCAGTTTATGGCGGCGGGGGGGGTACAATGAGCAGTTCTTC; CDR3: CASSLWRRGGYNEQFF
D: TRBD2; J: TRBJ2-1; V: TRBV7-6; size: few; DNA: TGTGCCAGCAGCCGTCCTAGCGGGGTTTACAATGAGCAGTTCTTC; CDR3: CASSRPSGVYNEQFF
D: TRBD2; J: TRBJ2-2; V: TRBV27; size: NA; DNA: TGTGCCAGCAGTCCCGGGAGCGGGAATGATAACACCGGGGAGCTGTTTTTT; CDR3: CASSPGSGNDNTGELFF
D: TRBD1; J: TRBJ1-2; V: TRBV7-9; size: few; DNA: TGTGCCAGCAGCCCCCAGGGGGTTCATGGCTACACCTTC; CDR3: CASSPQGVHGYTF
D: TRBD1; J: TRBJ2-5; V: TRBV15; size: NA; DNA: TGTGCCACCAGCAGAGTCGGGACAGGGGTCGGGGAGACCCAGTACTTC; CDR3: CATSRVGTGVGETQYF
D: TRBD2; J: TRBJ2-3; V: TRBV10-1; size: NA; DNA: TGCGCCAGCAGCCTGACGGGACTAGTCGCAACAGATACGCAGTATTTT; CDR3: CASSLTGLVATDTQYF
D: TRBD1; J: TRBJ2-1; V: TRBV29-1; size: few; DNA: TGCAGCGCCGGACAGGGGACGTCCTACAATGAGCAGTTCTTC; CDR3: CSAGQGTSYNEQFF
D: NA; J: TRBJ2-3; V: TRBV16; size: NA; DNA: TGTGCCAGCAGCCTCTTCCCGGCTAGTGCCCCAGATACGCAGTATTTT; CDR3: CASSLFPASAPDTQYF
D: NA; J: TRBJ1-1; V: TRBV5-8; size: few; DNA: TGTGCCAGCAGCTTCAATGGCTCCACACACACTGAAGCTTTCTTT; CDR3: CASSFNGSTHTEAFF
D: TRBD1; J: TRBJ2-3; V: TRBV19; size: NA; DNA: TGTGCCAGTAGTATACGGAGACAGGGGGCAGATACGCAGTATTTT; CDR3: CASSIRRQGADTQYF
D: NA; J: TRBJ1-2; V: TRBV10-3; size: NA; DNA: TGTGCCATCCACCGCCCGGGGACAAACTACGGCTACACCTTC; CDR3: CAIHRPGTNYGYTF
D: NA; J: TRBJ2-7; V: TRBV14; size: NA; DNA: TGTGCCAGCACCCCAGGGGCCCCCTACGAGCAGTACTTC; CDR3: CASTPGAPYEQYF
D: TRBD1; J: TRBJ2-7; V: TRBV7-8; size: NA; DNA: TGTGCCAGCAGCTCGAGACAGGGGCCCTTCTACGAGCAGTACTTC; CDR3: CASSSRQGPFYEQYF
D: TRBD2; J: TRBJ2-7; V: TRBV5-1; size: few; DNA: TGCGCCAGCAGCGATGGACTAGCGGGGAAGTACGAGCAGTACTTC; CDR3: CASSDGLAGKYEQYF
D: NA; J: TRBJ1-2; V: TRBV20-1; size: NA; DNA: TGCAGTGCTAGGGGGGGAGGAGGCTACACCTTC; CDR3: CSARGGGGYTF
D: TRBD1; J: TRBJ1-1; V: TRBV9; size: NA; DNA: TGTGCCAGCAGCCCCCGGACAGGGTTGAACACTGAAGCTTTCTTT; CDR3: CASSPRTGLNTEAFF
D: TRBD1; J: TRBJ2-7; V: TRBV27; size: NA; DNA: TGTGCCAGCAGTTTCAGGACAGGGTTCACCTACGAGCAGTACTTC; CDR3: CASSFRTGFTYEQYF
D: NA; J: TRBJ1-1; V: TRBV30; size: NA; DNA: TGTGCCTGGAATCCCCGTTGGGACACGACTGAAGCTTTCTTT; CDR3: CAWNPRWDTTEAFF
D: TRBD1; J: TRBJ1-1; V: TRBV7-9; size: once; DNA: TGTGCCAGCAGCATAGGGACAGGGGGGCGACTCTACACTGAAGCTTTCTTT; CDR3: CASSIGTGGRLYTEAFF
D: NA; J: TRBJ1-1; V: TRBV11-2; size: NA; DNA: TGTGCCAGCAGCTCCCTCCGTTGGAACACTGAAGCTTTCTTT; CDR3: CASSSLRWNTEAFF
D: NA; J: TRBJ2-2; V: TRBV12-5; size: NA; DNA: TGTGCTAGTGGTTTGAACGGGGGTCAGAACACCGGGGAGCTGTTTTTT; CDR3: CASGLNGGQNTGELFF
D: TRBD1; J: TRBJ2-7; V: TRBV6-1; size: NA; DNA: TGTGCCAGCAGTGAAGTTTTTCGGGGACAGAGAACTTACGAGCAGTACTTC; CDR3: CASSEVFRGQRTYEQYF
D: NA; J: TRBJ2-3; V: TRBV5-1; size: NA; DNA: TGCGCCAGCAGCTTGCCCACCCATCGGGTTGCAGCAGATACGCAGTATTTT; CDR3: CASSLPTHRVAADTQYF
D: TRBD1; J: TRBJ2-6; V: TRBV15; size: few; DNA: TGTGCCACCAGCAGAGACGGGGACAGTTCAGTAGCTGGGGCCAACGTCCTGACTTTC; CDR3: CATSRDGDSSVAGANVLTF
D: NA; J: TRBJ2-7; V: TRBV28; size: NA; DNA: TGTGCCGGCGGGGAGGCCGAGTACGAGCAGTACTTC; CDR3: CAGGEAEYEQYF
D: NA; J: TRBJ2-1; V: TRBV7-2; size: once; DNA: TGTGCCAGCAGCTTCACCCTCGCGGGCGAACGGTGGAATGAGCAGTTCTTC; CDR3: CASSFTLAGERWNEQFF
D: NA; J: TRBJ1-4; V: TRBV7-9; size: NA; DNA: TGTGCCAGCAGCTTCACAGGGACAACTAATGAAAAACTGTTTTTT; CDR3: CASSFTGTTNEKLFF
D: TRBD1; J: TRBJ2-2; V: TRBV9; size: NA; DNA: TGTGCCAGCAGCGTAGGATTGTGGGACAGGATAAGCACCGGGGAGCTGTTTTTT; CDR3: CASSVGLWDRISTGELFF
D: NA; J: TRBJ2-3; V: TRBV27; size: NA; DNA: TGTGCCAGCAGTTTAAAGATTCAAGGGAGTGGGGGCAGCACAGATACGCAGTATTTT; CDR3: CASSLKIQGSGGSTDTQYF
D: NA; J: TRBJ1-5; V: TRBV6-1; size: NA; DNA: TGTGCCAGCAGTGAGCCAGGGGCGCCTCAGGGAGCCCAGCATTTT; CDR3: CASSEPGAPQGAQHF
D: NA; J: TRBJ1-1; V: TRBV19; size: once; DNA: TGTGCCAGTAGTATAGATATGTCACAGGGCTCTGGTCCGGATTTAGAAGCTTTCTTT; CDR3: CASSIDMSQGSGPDLEAFF
D: NA; J: TRBJ1-6; V: TRBV28; size: NA; DNA: TGTGCCAGCAGTCTGCCCCCAGGGGCGAGTAATTCACCCCTCCACTTT; CDR3: CASSLPPGASNSPLHF
D: NA; J: TRBJ1-5; V: TRBV4-3; size: NA; DNA: TGCGCCAGCAGCCAAGGGACAGACAATCAGCCCCAGCATTTT; CDR3: CASSQGTDNQPQHF
D: NA; J: TRBJ2-3; V: TRBV19; size: NA; DNA: TGTGCCAGTAGTATCGTGCTTAGCGGACGCACAGATACGCAGTATTTT; CDR3: CASSIVLSGRTDTQYF
D: NA; J: TRBJ2-3; V: TRBV5-1; size: NA; DNA: TGCGCCAGCAGCCCCGGGGTCGACGAGGGGGACACAGATACGCAGTATTTT; CDR3: CASSPGVDEGDTDTQYF
D: TRBD1; J: TRBJ2-2; V: TRBV4-1; size: NA; DNA: TGCGCCAGCAAGACAGGGGGGGAGCTGTTTTTT; CDR3: CASKTGGELFF
D: TRBD2; J: TRBJ2-3; V: TRBV7-8; size: NA; DNA: TGTGCCAGCTCGGATCGGGGGGGCACAGATACGCAGTATTTT; CDR3: CASSDRGGTDTQYF
D: TRBD1; J: TRBJ2-7; V: TRBV28; size: NA; DNA: TGTGCCAGCAGTTTTACAGGGGGCGATTGGGCCTACGAGCAGTACTTC; CDR3: CASSFTGGDWAYEQYF
D: NA; J: TRBJ1-4; V: TRBV11-2; size: NA; DNA: TGTGCCAGCAGCTTCCGACAGTTTGCAACTAATGAAAAACTGTTTTTT; CDR3: CASSFRQFATNEKLFF
D: TRBD1; J: TRBJ2-7; V: TRBV5-6; size: few; DNA: TGTGCCAGCAGCCCAAGGACAGGAAAAGGGATTAGCTACGAGCAGTACTTC; CDR3: CASSPRTGKGISYEQYF
D: NA; J: TRBJ1-1; V: TRBV7-3; size: NA; DNA: TGTGCCAGCAGCCACGGTCGGGGAGAGGCTGGAGACACTGAAGCTTTCTTT; CDR3: CASSHGRGEAGDTEAFF
D: TRBD1; J: TRBJ1-4; V: TRBV10-2; size: NA; DNA: TGCGCCAGCAGTGACGGACAGGGAGGACCAACTAATGAAAAACTGTTTTTT; CDR3: CASSDGQGGPTNEKLFF